The next 12 T cell receptor beta chains were all read from a single sample in a study of T cell repertoires in cytomegalovirus infection. TCRdb fed the reads into MiXCR, producing one record per CDR3 protein. The data show hundreds of thousands of distinct CDR3 sequences, 24% seen once. Sequenced: CD8+ T cells from PBMCs. The receptors stem from a human donor in good health (CMV status not recorded). Some clones in this sample may be carry-over from other donors' samples.

This clonotype was detected only a few times. The chain recombines TRBV29-1 with TRBJ2-5; TRBD1 might be the D (5 bases). Germline loops: CDR1 SQVTM, CDR2 ANQGSEA. The CDR3 covers 17 residues. The germline V and J ends were trimmed by 2 bases and 4 bases, with 23 bases remaining between them. The CDR3 DNA follows: TGCAGCGTTGAAAAAGCGAGTGACCCGGTGGGGCCAGAGACCCAGTACTTC. Translating it yields CSVEKASDPVGPETQYF.

This chain uses TRBV7-2 with TRBJ2-1, with D possibly matching TRBD2 (5 bases). Germline values: CDR1 SGHTA, CDR2 FQGNSA. The CDR3 is 13 residues long. The ends were cut back, 3 bases at V and 7 bases at J, with 10 bases in the middle. The CDR3 DNA reads as TGTGCCAGCAGCTTCCCGGACTGGAATGAGCAGTTCTTC. The encoded protein is CASSFPDWNEQFF.

In regard to this clonotype: A much larger clone lies one base from this, so it may be a read error. The chain recombines TRBV7-2 with TRBJ2-1; D is perhaps TRBD1 (5 bases). CDR3 length: 15 residues. The germline gives CDR1 SGHTA, CDR2 FQGNSA. Here the CDR3 reads CASNLHDSSYNEQFF. Written as DNA, the CDR3 is TGTGCCAGCAACTTACACGACAGCTCCTACAATGAGCAGTTCTTC.

This clonotype was observed many times. The chain couples TRBV7-8 to TRBJ1-6, with TRBD1 matching 8 bases. Germline V gene lookup returns CDR1 SGHVS and CDR2 FQNEAQ. The CDR3 covers 21 residues. J was trimmed by 7 bases and V by 5 bases; bases with no gene match: 25. The chain's CDR3 is CASSDLQGELIPLVTNSPLHF. CDR3 bases: TGTGCCAGCAGCGACTTACAGGGGGAGTTGATCCCTCTAGTGACGAATTCACCCCTCCACTTT.

The gene calls are TRBV28 and TRBJ2-2, with 7 positions matching TRBD1. There are 13 residues in the CDR3. The V gene's germline CDR1 is MDHEN and CDR2 SYDVKM. V was pared by 7 bases and J by 8 bases, with 7 bases of the junction left unmatched. The CDR3: CASTPQGVGELFF. CDR3 nucleotides: TGTGCCAGCACCCCTCAGGGGGTTGGGGAGCTGTTTTTT.

For this clonotype: Being one base from a much bigger clone, this may be a read error. The CDR3 DNA follows: TGTGTCAGCAGCTTAGCGGACACCTACAATGAGCAGTTCTTC. Its translation: CVSSLADTYNEQFF. The V call is TRBV11-2, the J call TRBJ2-1; D possibly corresponds to TRBD2 (6 bases). The CDR3 contains 14 residues. Germline-derived CDR1 and CDR2 are SGHAT and FQNNGV.

This sequence joins TRBV6-1 and TRBJ2-5; D remains unclear. V lost 6 bases to trimming and J lost 4 bases, with 12 bases between them. The CDR3 is 13 residues long. Germline V gene data show CDR1 as MNHNS and CDR2 as SASEGT. The CDR3 is CASRPSLGETQYF. The CDR3, as DNA: TGTGCCAGCAGACCCTCCCTAGGAGAGACCCAGTACTTC.

This clonotype was counted many times. The V call is TRBV20-1, the J call TRBJ1-5; a possible D gene is TRBD1 (6 bases). Germline CDR1 is DFQATT and CDR2 is SNEGSKA (reference sequence). The CDR3 loop spans 15 amino acids. In DNA form, the CDR3 reads TGCAGCGTACAGGGTGCTCCATATAGCAATCAGCCCCAGCATTTT. Translation gives CSVQGAPYSNQPQHF.

This chain uses TRBV19 with TRBJ1-1, with unresolved D. Germline-derived CDR1 and CDR2 are LNHDA and SQIVND (reference sequence). Trimming cost V 3 bases and J 1 base, with 6 bases left between them. This CDR3 has 13 residues. The CDR3 nucleotides read TGTGCCAGTAGTATGGACCCGAACACTGAAGCTTTCTTT. Its protein is CASSMDPNTEAFF. Filled out from reference TRBV19 and TRBJ1-1, the complete variable domain reads DGGITQSPKYLFRKEGQNVTLSCEQNLNHDAMYWYRQDPGQGLRLIYYSQIVNDFQKGDIAEGYSVSREKKESFPLTVTSAQKNPTAFYLCASSMDPNTEAFFGQGTRLTVV.

This clonotype turned up a few times. The chain combines TRBV6-6 with TRBJ2-2; 11 bases align to TRBD1. The CDR3 loop spans 15 amino acids. V dropped 11 bases and J dropped 2; count of bases not matched to a gene: 7. CDR1 is MNHNY, CDR2 SVGAGI, per germline (reference sequence). The CDR3 is CAAGGQGVNTGELFF. In DNA, the CDR3 is TGTGCCGCAGGGGGACAGGGGGTCAACACCGGGGAGCTGTTTTTT.

This clonotype was found a few times. This chain connects TRBV7-9 to TRBJ1-1; maybe TRBD1 (6 bases). CDR1 SEHNR and CDR2 FQNEAQ come from the germline V gene (reference sequence). The CDR3 has 13 amino acids. V was clipped by 5 bases and J by 7 bases, with 14 bases between them. CDR3: CASSSRVGGEAFF. DNA for the CDR3: TGTGCCAGCAGCAGCAGGGTAGGGGGTGAAGCTTTCTTT.

This rearrangement joins TRBV6-6 to TRBJ2-7; D not resolved. The V end lost 4 bases, the J end lost 3 bases, and 13 bases lay between the germline ends. In germline, CDR1 is MNHNY, CDR2 SVGAGI (reference sequence). The CDR3 totals 14 residues. CDR3 coding DNA: TGTGCCAGCAGTTCCCCGACAACAAACTACGAGCAGTACTTC. This translates into CASSSPTTNYEQYF.